These T cell receptor beta chains were read from a single sample in a study of beta chain features in type 1 diabetes. TCRdb's copy holds only in-frame clones and misses some; the assay was immunoSEQ multiplex PCR. The sample has some 110,000 clones, roughly 15% seen once; the top ten hold around 2.5%. The specimen sequenced was central memory CD4+ T cells from blood. Receptors were obtained from a man younger than 40 with type 1 diabetes. CDR3s include the opening cysteine and the closing phenylalanine or tryptophan. Each record gives: J gene, D gene, V gene, clone size, CDR3 DNA, CDR3 protein. A D gene is named only where the DNA matches it firmly. Clone size is stated in some rows and not others, as once, few, many or a class when expanded.

J gene: TRBJ2-7; D gene: TRBD1; V gene: TRBV5-4; clone size: few; CDR3 DNA: TGTGCCAGCAGTAACGACAGGGACGAGCAGTACTTC; CDR3 protein: CASSNDRDEQYF
J gene: TRBJ2-5; D gene: TRBD2; V gene: TRBV10-3; clone size: NA; CDR3 DNA: TGTGCCATCAGTGAGTCCCCCGGGACTAGTGAAGAGACCCAGTACTTC; CDR3 protein: CAISESPGTSEETQYF
J gene: TRBJ2-3; D gene: NA; V gene: TRBV7-9; clone size: NA; CDR3 DNA: TGTGCCAGCAGCTCTCCCAGGTTAACTAGCACAGATACGCAGTATTTT; CDR3 protein: CASSSPRLTSTDTQYF
J gene: TRBJ2-5; D gene: NA; V gene: TRBV4-3; clone size: NA; CDR3 DNA: TGCGCCAGCAGCCAACCAGGGAGTCACGAGACCCAGTACTTC; CDR3 protein: CASSQPGSHETQYF
J gene: TRBJ2-5; D gene: TRBD2; V gene: TRBV28; clone size: NA; CDR3 DNA: TGTGCCAGCAGCCCCAACTTACTAGCGGGGCGAACGGAGACCCAGTACTTC; CDR3 protein: CASSPNLLAGRTETQYF
J gene: TRBJ1-6; D gene: TRBD1; V gene: TRBV7-6; clone size: NA; CDR3 DNA: TGTGCCAGCAGCTTAGACGGTCAGGGGGTAAGGTCACCCCTCCACTTT; CDR3 protein: CASSLDGQGVRSPLHF
J gene: TRBJ2-7; D gene: NA; V gene: TRBV28; clone size: NA; CDR3 DNA: TGTGCCAGCAGCTACGGACAGAACCCCTACGAGCAGTACTTC; CDR3 protein: CASSYGQNPYEQYF
J gene: TRBJ1-1; D gene: NA; V gene: TRBV14; clone size: NA; CDR3 DNA: TGTGCCAGCAGCCAAGGTCGACATGCGAACACTGAAGCTTTCTTT; CDR3 protein: CASSQGRHANTEAFF
J gene: TRBJ2-7; D gene: NA; V gene: TRBV9; clone size: few; CDR3 DNA: TGTGCCAGCAGCAAGACACAGACCCAGCCCTACGAGCAGTACTTC; CDR3 protein: CASSKTQTQPYEQYF
J gene: TRBJ1-4; D gene: NA; V gene: TRBV7-2; clone size: few; CDR3 DNA: TGTGCCAGCAGCTTCGGCCGACTTGGGGGGAAAGATGAAAAACTGTTTTTT; CDR3 protein: CASSFGRLGGKDEKLFF
J gene: TRBJ2-5; D gene: NA; V gene: TRBV6-5; clone size: NA; CDR3 DNA: TGTGCCAGCAGTTCTACCTTCGGAGAGACCCAGTACTTC; CDR3 protein: CASSSTFGETQYF
J gene: TRBJ1-2; D gene: TRBD1; V gene: TRBV14; clone size: NA; CDR3 DNA: TGTGCCAGCAGCCCGGACAGGGGGCCGGGTGGCTACACCTTC; CDR3 protein: CASSPDRGPGGYTF
J gene: TRBJ1-1; D gene: NA; V gene: TRBV6-5; clone size: NA; CDR3 DNA: TGTGCCAGCAGATTGACAGAAAACACTGAAGCTTTCTTT; CDR3 protein: CASRLTENTEAFF
J gene: TRBJ1-4; D gene: NA; V gene: TRBV5-4; clone size: few; CDR3 DNA: TGTGCCAGCAGCTTGGGACCGACAGGAGGTCATGAAAAACTGTTTTTT; CDR3 protein: CASSLGPTGGHEKLFF
J gene: TRBJ2-3; D gene: TRBD2; V gene: TRBV9; clone size: many; CDR3 DNA: TGTGCCAGCAGCGTAGATCGGGATAGCGGGGGCACAGATACGCAGTATTTT; CDR3 protein: CASSVDRDSGGTDTQYF
J gene: TRBJ1-5; D gene: NA; V gene: TRBV12-5; clone size: many; CDR3 DNA: TGTGCTAGTGGTTCGACAGACAGCAATCAGCCCCAGCATTTT; CDR3 protein: CASGSTDSNQPQHF
J gene: TRBJ1-2; D gene: TRBD1; V gene: TRBV9; clone size: NA; CDR3 DNA: TGTGCCAGCAGTCAGCCGGGACAGGGATTCTATGGCTACACCTTC; CDR3 protein: CASSQPGQGFYGYTF
J gene: TRBJ2-6; D gene: NA; V gene: TRBV2; clone size: NA; CDR3 DNA: TGTGCCAGCAGTCTGGACGCTCCTGGGGCCAACGTCCTGACTTTC; CDR3 protein: CASSLDAPGANVLTF
J gene: TRBJ2-6; D gene: NA; V gene: TRBV30; clone size: few; CDR3 DNA: TGTGCCTGGAGCCTACAAACTGGGGCCAACGTCCTGACTTTC; CDR3 protein: CAWSLQTGANVLTF
J gene: TRBJ2-3; D gene: TRBD2; V gene: TRBV13; clone size: medium-sized; CDR3 DNA: TGTGCCAGCAGCCATACTAGCGGGCAACGCACAGATACGCAGTATTTT; CDR3 protein: CASSHTSGQRTDTQYF
J gene: TRBJ2-1; D gene: NA; V gene: TRBV11-2; clone size: NA; CDR3 DNA: TGTGCCAGCAGCGTGAGACCCGGTGAGCAGTTCTTC; CDR3 protein: CASSVRPGEQFF
J gene: TRBJ2-3; D gene: TRBD1; V gene: TRBV23-1; clone size: few; CDR3 DNA: TGCGCCAGCAGTCAATCGTTACTCCGGGACAGGGGGACAGATACGCAGTATTTT; CDR3 protein: CASSQSLLRDRGTDTQYF
J gene: TRBJ2-5; D gene: TRBD2; V gene: TRBV27; clone size: few; CDR3 DNA: TGTGCCAGCAGCCATTCAGCGGGGGAAGAGACCCAGTACTTC; CDR3 protein: CASSHSAGEETQYF
J gene: TRBJ1-4; D gene: NA; V gene: TRBV7-2; clone size: NA; CDR3 DNA: TGTGCCAGCAGCTCCTTTGGGAGCGAAAAACTGTTTTTT; CDR3 protein: CASSSFGSEKLFF
J gene: TRBJ2-7; D gene: NA; V gene: TRBV29-1; clone size: NA; CDR3 DNA: TGCAGCGGCTGGGCTGGGGGCGAGCAGTACTTC; CDR3 protein: CSGWAGGEQYF
J gene: TRBJ2-3; D gene: NA; V gene: TRBV2; clone size: few; CDR3 DNA: TGTGCCAGCAGGGCGACTACAGATACGCAGTATTTT; CDR3 protein: CASRATTDTQYF
J gene: TRBJ2-5; D gene: TRBD2; V gene: TRBV18; clone size: NA; CDR3 DNA: TGTGCCAGCTCACCGGGACTACCTCAACTGGGGGAGACCCAGTACTTC; CDR3 protein: CASSPGLPQLGETQYF
J gene: TRBJ2-7; D gene: NA; V gene: TRBV6-5; clone size: few; CDR3 DNA: TGTGCCACAAAACAGGACTCCTACGAGCAGTACTTC; CDR3 protein: CATKQDSYEQYF
J gene: TRBJ2-7; D gene: TRBD2; V gene: TRBV5-6; clone size: NA; CDR3 DNA: TGTGCCAGCAGCGATAACTCTCTAGCGGGGGGCTCCTACGAGCAGTACTTC; CDR3 protein: CASSDNSLAGGSYEQYF
J gene: TRBJ1-2; D gene: NA; V gene: TRBV25-1; clone size: few; CDR3 DNA: TGTGCCAGCAGTGAATGGAATGGCTATGGCTACACCTTC; CDR3 protein: CASSEWNGYGYTF
J gene: TRBJ2-3; D gene: TRBD2; V gene: TRBV5-4; clone size: NA; CDR3 DNA: TGTGCCAGCAGCTCCGGCGGGGGGAACACAGATACGCAGTATTTT; CDR3 protein: CASSSGGGNTDTQYF
J gene: TRBJ1-2; D gene: NA; V gene: TRBV29-1; clone size: few; CDR3 DNA: TGCAGCGTTGAACCCTACTCCGATGGCTACACCTTC; CDR3 protein: CSVEPYSDGYTF
J gene: TRBJ2-2; D gene: NA; V gene: TRBV28; clone size: NA; CDR3 DNA: TGTGCCAGCAGTCTCAGACAGTCCGGGGAGCTGTTTTTT; CDR3 protein: CASSLRQSGELFF
J gene: TRBJ2-2; D gene: NA; V gene: TRBV28; clone size: few; CDR3 DNA: TGTGCCAGCAGGTCTACGACCGGGGCCAACACCGGGGAGCTGTTTTTT; CDR3 protein: CASRSTTGANTGELFF